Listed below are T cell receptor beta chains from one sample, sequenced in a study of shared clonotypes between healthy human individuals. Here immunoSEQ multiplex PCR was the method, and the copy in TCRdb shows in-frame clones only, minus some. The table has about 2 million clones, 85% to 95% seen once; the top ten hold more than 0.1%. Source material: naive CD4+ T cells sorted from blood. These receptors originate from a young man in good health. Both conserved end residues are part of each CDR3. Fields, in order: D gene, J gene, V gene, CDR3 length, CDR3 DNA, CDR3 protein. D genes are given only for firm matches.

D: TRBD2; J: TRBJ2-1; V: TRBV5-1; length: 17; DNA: TGCGCCAGCAGCTTGTATAGGGGACTAGCGGGAGAGGATGAGCAGTTCTTC; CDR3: CASSLYRGLAGEDEQFF
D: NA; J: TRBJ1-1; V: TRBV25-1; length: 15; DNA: TGTGCCAGCTCGGGGTATGGGCCGCGGGGCACTGAAGCTTTCTTT; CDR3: CASSGYGPRGTEAFF
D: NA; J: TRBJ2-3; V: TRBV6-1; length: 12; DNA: TGTGCCAGCCGGGGCAACGCAGATACGCAGTATTTT; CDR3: CASRGNADTQYF
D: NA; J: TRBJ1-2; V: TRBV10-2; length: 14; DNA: TGCGCCAGCAGTGAGCAGGGGCGCGTGTATGGCTACACCTTC; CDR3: CASSEQGRVYGYTF
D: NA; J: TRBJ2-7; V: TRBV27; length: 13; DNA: TGTGCCAGCAGGCAGGGACTGTCCTACGAGCAGTACTTC; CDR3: CASRQGLSYEQYF
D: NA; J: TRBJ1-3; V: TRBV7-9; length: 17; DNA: TGTGCCAGCAGCTTCTCGGACCAGGGAGAGCGTCGGCACACCATATATTTT; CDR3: CASSFSDQGERRHTIYF
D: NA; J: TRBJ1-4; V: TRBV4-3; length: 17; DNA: TGCGCCAGCAGCCAAACTCCCGGGGGCCGGGCTAATGAAAAACTGTTTTTT; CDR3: CASSQTPGGRANEKLFF
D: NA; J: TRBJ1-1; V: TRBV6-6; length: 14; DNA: TGTGCCAGCAGTTACTCGGAGGGAAGTACTGAAGCTTTCTTT; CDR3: CASSYSEGSTEAFF
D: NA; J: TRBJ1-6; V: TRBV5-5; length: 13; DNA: TGTGCCAGCAGCTCCCAGTTGAATTCACCCCTCCACTTT; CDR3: CASSSQLNSPLHF
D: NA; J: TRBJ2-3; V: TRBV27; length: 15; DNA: TGTGCCAGCGTACCACAGGGAGTTGGCACAGATACGCAGTATTTT; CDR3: CASVPQGVGTDTQYF
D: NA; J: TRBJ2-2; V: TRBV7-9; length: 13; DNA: TGTGCCAGCAGCTTCAGGGGAGGGTTGAAGCTGTTTTTT; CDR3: CASSFRGGLKLFF
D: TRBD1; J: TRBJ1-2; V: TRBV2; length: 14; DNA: TGTGCCAGCAGTGGAGGGGGCGCCGACTATGGCTACACCTTC; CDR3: CASSGGGADYGYTF
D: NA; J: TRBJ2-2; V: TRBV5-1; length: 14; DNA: TGCGCCAGCAGCTTGTGGGGAAACACCGGGGAGCTGTTTTTT; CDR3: CASSLWGNTGELFF